This TCR beta chain is drawn from a study of T cells in Graves' hyperthyroidism and ophthalmopathy. There are many counts of this clonotype. The antigen is not known. Notes on the study in general: In simple terms, a model built on 13 V-J features told ophthalmopathy apart from stable hyperthyroidism. Ophthalmopathy got predicted by the model a median approximately six months before its onset.

Amplified TCR beta CDR3 regions derived from RNA transcripts. A first-round RT-PCR of the TCR CDR3 used the HTBI primer set. One entry per CDR3 protein, called by TCRdb with MiXCR from the multiplex PCR reads. The repertoire holds around 250,000 distinct CDR3 sequences, with more than 12% as singletons. Deletions cut 0 bases from V and 4 bases from J, with 10 bases between. The CDR3 is 14 residues long. The V gene's germline CDR1 is DFQATT and CDR2 SNEGSKA (reference sequence). Diagnosis of hyperthyroidism was new in patients aged 18 to 65, and its duration was under 2 months. Diagnoses used clinical symptoms, serum thyroxine and TRAb, thyroid ultrasound and orbital computed tomography.

The sequence derives from a woman between 40 and 55 years old with Graves' hyperthyroidism that later progressed to Graves' ophthalmopathy. The chain couples TRBV20-1 to TRBJ1-5; no definite D call. What was sequenced was blood. CDR3 in amino acids: CSARDPSGNQPQHF. As DNA, the CDR3 is TGCAGTGCTAGAGATCCGAGTGGGAATCAGCCCCAGCATTTT.